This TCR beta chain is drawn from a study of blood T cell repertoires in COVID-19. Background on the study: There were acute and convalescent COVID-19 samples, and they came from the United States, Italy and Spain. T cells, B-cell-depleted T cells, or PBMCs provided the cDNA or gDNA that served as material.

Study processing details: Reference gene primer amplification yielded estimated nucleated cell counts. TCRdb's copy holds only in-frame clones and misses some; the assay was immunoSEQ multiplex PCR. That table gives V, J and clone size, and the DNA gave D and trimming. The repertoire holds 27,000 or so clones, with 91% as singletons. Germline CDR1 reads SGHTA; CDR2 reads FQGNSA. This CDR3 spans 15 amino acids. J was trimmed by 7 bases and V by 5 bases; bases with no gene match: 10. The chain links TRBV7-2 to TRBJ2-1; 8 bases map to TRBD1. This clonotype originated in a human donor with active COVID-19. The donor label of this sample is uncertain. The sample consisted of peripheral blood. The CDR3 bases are TGTGCCAGCAGCCTGCGTCAGGGGGCAGTTAATGAGCAGTTCTTC. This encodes CASSLRQGAVNEQFF. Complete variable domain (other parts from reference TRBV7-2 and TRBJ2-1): GAGVSQSPSNKVTEKGKDVELRCDPISGHTALYWYRQSLGQGLEFLIYFQGNSAPDKSGLPSDRFSAERTGGSVSTLTIQRTQQEDSAVYLCASSLRQGAVNEQFFGPGTRLTVL.